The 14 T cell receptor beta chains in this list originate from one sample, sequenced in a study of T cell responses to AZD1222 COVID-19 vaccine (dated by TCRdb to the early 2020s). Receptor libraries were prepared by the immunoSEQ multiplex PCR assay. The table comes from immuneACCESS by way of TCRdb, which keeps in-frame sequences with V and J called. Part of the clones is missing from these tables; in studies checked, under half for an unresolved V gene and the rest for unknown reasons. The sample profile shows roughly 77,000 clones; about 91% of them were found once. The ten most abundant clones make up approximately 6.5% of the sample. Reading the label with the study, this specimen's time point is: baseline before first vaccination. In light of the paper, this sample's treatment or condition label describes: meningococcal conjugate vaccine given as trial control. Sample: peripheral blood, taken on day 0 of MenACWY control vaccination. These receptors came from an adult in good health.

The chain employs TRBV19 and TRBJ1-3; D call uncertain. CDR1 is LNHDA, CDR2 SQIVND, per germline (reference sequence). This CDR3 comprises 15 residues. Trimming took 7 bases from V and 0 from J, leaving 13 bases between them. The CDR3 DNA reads TGTGCCAGTATTGATCGGACTTCCTCTGGAAACACCATATATTTT. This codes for CASIDRTSSGNTIYF.

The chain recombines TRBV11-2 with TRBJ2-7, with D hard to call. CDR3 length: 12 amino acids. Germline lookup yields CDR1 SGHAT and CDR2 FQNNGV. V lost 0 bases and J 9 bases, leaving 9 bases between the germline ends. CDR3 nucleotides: TGTGCCAGCAGCTTAGATTTCGGAAGGCAGTACTTC. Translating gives CASSLDFGRQYF.

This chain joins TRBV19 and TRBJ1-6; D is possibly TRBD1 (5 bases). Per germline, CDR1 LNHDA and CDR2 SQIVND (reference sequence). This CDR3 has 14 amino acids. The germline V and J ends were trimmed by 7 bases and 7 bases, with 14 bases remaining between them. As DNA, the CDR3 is TGTGCCAGTACCCATACCGGGGGGAATTCACCCCTCCACTTT. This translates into CASTHTGGNSPLHF.

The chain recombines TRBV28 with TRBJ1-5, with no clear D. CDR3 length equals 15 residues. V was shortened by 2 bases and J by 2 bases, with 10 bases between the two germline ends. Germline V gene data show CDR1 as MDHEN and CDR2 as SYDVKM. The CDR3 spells CASSLHETGNQPQHF. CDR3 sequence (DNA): TGTGCCAGCAGTTTACATGAGACGGGCAATCAGCCCCAGCATTTT.

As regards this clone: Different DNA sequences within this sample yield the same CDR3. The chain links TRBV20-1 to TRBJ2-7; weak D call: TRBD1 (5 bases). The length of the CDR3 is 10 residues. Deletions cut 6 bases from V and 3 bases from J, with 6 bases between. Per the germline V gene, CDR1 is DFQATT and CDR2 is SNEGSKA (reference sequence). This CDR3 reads CSARGYEQYF. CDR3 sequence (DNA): TGCAGTGCAAGGGGCTACGAGCAGTACTTC.

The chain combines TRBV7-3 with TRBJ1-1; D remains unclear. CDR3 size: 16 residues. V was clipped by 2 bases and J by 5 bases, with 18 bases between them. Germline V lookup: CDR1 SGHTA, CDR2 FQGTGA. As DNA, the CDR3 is TGTGCCAGCAGCTTATTGCCTAGCCCAACAAGGACTGAAGCTTTCTTT. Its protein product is CASSLLPSPTRTEAFF.

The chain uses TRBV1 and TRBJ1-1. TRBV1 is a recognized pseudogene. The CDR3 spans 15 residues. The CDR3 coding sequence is TGCACCAGCAGTCTCCGTGGGGGGGCCGCCACTGAAGCTTTCTTT. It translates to CTSSLRGGAATEAFF.

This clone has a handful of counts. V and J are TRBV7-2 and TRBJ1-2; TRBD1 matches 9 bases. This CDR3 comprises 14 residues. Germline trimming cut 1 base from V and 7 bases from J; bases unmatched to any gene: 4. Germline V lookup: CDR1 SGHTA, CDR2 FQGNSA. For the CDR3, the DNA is TGTGCCAGCAGCTTAGAAGGGACAGGGCTTGGCTACACCTTC. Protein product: CASSLEGTGLGYTF.

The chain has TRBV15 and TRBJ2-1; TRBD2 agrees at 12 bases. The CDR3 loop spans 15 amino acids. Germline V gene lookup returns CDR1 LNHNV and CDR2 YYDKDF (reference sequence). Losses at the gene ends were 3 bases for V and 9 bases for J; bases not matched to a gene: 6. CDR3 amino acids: CATSSALAGGGEQFF. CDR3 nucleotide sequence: TGTGCCACCAGCAGCGCGCTAGCGGGAGGGGGTGAGCAGTTCTTC.

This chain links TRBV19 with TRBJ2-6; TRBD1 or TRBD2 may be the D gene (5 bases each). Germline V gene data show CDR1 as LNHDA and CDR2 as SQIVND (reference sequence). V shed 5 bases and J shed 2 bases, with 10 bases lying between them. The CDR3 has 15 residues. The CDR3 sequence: CASSGGEAGANVLTF. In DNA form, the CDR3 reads TGTGCCAGTAGTGGGGGTGAAGCTGGGGCCAACGTCCTGACTTTC.

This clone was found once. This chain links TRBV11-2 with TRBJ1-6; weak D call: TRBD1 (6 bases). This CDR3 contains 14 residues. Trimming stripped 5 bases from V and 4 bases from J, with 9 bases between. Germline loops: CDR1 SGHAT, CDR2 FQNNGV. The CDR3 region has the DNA TGTGCCAGCAGCCCGGGGACATATAATTCACCCCTCCACTTT. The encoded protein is CASSPGTYNSPLHF. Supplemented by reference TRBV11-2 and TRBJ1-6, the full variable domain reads EAGVAQSPRYKIIEKRQSVAFWCNPISGHATLYWYQQILGQGPKLLIQFQNNGVVDDSQLPKDRFSAERLKGVDSTLKIQPAKLEDSAVYLCASSPGTYNSPLHFGNGTRLTVT.

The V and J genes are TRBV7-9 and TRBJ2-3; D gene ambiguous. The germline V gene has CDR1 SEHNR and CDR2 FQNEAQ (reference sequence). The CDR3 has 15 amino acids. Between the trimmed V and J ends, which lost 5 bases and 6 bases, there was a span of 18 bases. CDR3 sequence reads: CASSPRLALGDTQYF. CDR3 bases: TGTGCCAGCAGCCCCCGGTTGGCCTTAGGGGATACGCAGTATTTT.

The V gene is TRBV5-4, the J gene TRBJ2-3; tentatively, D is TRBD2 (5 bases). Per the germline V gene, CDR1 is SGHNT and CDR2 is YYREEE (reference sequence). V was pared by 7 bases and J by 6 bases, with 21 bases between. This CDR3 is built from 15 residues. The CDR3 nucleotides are TGTGCCAGCGACTACTCCCCGCCTCGAGGGGATACGCAGTATTTT. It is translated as CASDYSPPRGDTQYF.

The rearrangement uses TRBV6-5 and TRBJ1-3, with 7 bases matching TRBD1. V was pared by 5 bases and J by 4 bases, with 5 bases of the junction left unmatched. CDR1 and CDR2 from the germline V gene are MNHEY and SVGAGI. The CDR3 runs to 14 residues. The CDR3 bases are TGTGCCAGCAGTACGACAGGGCTGGGAAACACCATATATTTT. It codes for CASSTTGLGNTIYF.